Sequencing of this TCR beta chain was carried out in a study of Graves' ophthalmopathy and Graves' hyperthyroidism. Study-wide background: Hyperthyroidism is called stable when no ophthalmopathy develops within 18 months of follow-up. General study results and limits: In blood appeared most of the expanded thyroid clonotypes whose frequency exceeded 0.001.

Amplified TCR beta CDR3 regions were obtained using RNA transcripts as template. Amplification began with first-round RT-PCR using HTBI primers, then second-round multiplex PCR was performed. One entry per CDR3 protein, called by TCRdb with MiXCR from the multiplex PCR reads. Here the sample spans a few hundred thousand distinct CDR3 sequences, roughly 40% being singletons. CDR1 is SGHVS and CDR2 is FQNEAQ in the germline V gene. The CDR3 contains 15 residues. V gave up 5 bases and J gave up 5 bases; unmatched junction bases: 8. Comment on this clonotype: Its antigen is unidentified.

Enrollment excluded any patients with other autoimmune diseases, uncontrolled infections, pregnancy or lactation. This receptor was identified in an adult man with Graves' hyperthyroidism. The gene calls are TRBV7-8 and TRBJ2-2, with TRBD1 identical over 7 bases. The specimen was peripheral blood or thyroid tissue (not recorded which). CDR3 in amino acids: CASSPYQGETGELFF. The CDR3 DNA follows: TGTGCCAGCAGCCCCTATCAGGGGGAAACCGGGGAGCTGTTTTTT.